This T cell receptor beta chain was sequenced in a study of blood T cell repertoires in COVID-19. About the study: Sites across the United States, Italy and Spain contributed samples from acute and convalescent COVID-19. PBMCs, B-cell-depleted T cells, or T cells provided the cDNA or gDNA that made up the material.

In the source study's methods: By means of reference gene primer amplification, nucleated cell counts were estimated. Using immunoSEQ multiplex PCR, the repertoire was profiled, and TCRdb retains in-frame clones only, with some absent. V, J and clone size derive from that table, while D and trimming were established from the DNA sequence. The sample contains under 250,000 clones, just under 85% of which appear only once. The CDR3 length is 15 residues. The germline V gene encodes CDR1 SGHAT and CDR2 FQNNGV. Trimming took 1 base from V and 5 from J; bases not matched to a gene: 4. This clonotype was obtained from a woman aged 55 to 70 with active or convalescent COVID-19. This chain uses TRBV11-2 with TRBJ2-1; 8 bases map to TRBD2. The sample was peripheral blood. The CDR3 loop reads CASSLVGLDNNEQFF. The DNA of the CDR3 is TGTGCCAGCAGCTTAGTGGGACTAGATAACAATGAGCAGTTCTTC.